These 22 T cell receptor beta chains came from one sample sequenced in a study of blood T cell repertoires in COVID-19. Sequencing used immunoSEQ multiplex PCR; TCRdb keeps in-frame clones, though not all of them. Here the sample spans 150,000 to 200,000 clones, 80% to 85% being singletons. Sample: PBMCs or T cells enriched from blood (not recorded which). The receptors come from a woman aged 45 to 65 who had recovered from COVID-19.

The J gene is TRBJ2-5, the V gene TRBV5-6, with 7 nucleotides matching TRBD1. V trimming: 5 bases; J trimming: 8 bases; junction bases outside the gene matches: 15. CDR3 size: 15 residues. Germline CDR1 SGHDT, CDR2 YYEEEE. The CDR3 loop is CASRPRGNRQGTQYF. The CDR3 DNA follows: TGTGCCAGCAGGCCCAGGGGGAACCGACAAGGTACCCAGTACTTC.

This clone has more than one count but fewer than ten. V usage is TRBV28 and J usage is TRBJ1-4; D is undetermined. Trimming took 8 bases from V and 5 from J, leaving 9 bases between them. The CDR3 is 12 amino acids. Germline V CDR1 and CDR2: MDHEN, SYDVKM. Here the CDR3 DNA reads TGTGCCAGCGGGCGTTCCAATGAAAAACTGTTTTTT. This codes for CASGRSNEKLFF. The full variable domain, its missing parts supplied by reference TRBV28 and TRBJ1-4, is DVKVTQSSRYLVKRTGEKVFLECVQDMDHENMFWYRQDPGLGLRLIYFSYDVKMKEKGDIPEGYSVSREKKERFSLILESASTNQTSMYLCASGRSNEKLFFGSGTQLSVL.

The genes are TRBV7-2 and TRBJ2-7, with 11 bases matching TRBD2. The CDR3 has 18 residues. The ends lost 1 base at V and 0 bases at J; junction bases unmatched: 8. In germline, CDR1 is SGHTA, CDR2 FQGNSA. The CDR3 here is CASSLVGGTSGSSYEQYF. The DNA for the CDR3 is TGTGCCAGCAGCTTAGTAGGGGGAACTAGCGGGAGCTCCTACGAGCAGTACTTC. Supplemented by reference TRBV7-2 and TRBJ2-7, the full variable domain reads GAGVSQSPSNKVTEKGKDVELRCDPISGHTALYWYRQSLGQGLEFLIYFQGNSAPDKSGLPSDRFSAERTGGSVSTLTIQRTQQEDSAVYLCASSLVGGTSGSSYEQYFGPGTRLTVT.

The genes are TRBV2 and TRBJ1-4; the D is unclear. The CDR3 loop spans 15 amino acids. Germline V lookup: CDR1 SNHLY, CDR2 FYNNEI. Trimming shortened V by 2 bases and J by 2 bases, and 9 bases separated the two germline ends. The CDR3 DNA reads TGTGCCAGCAGTGAAAACTCCGTTACTAATGAAAAACTGTTTTTT. As protein: CASSENSVTNEKLFF.

The chain joins TRBV12-3 or TRBV12-4 to TRBJ1-1; 8 bases fit TRBD1. There are 13 residues in the CDR3. V lost 7 bases to trimming and J lost 5 bases; unmatched junction nucleotides: 6. For the CDR3, the DNA is TGTGCCAGCACTCGGACAGGGCAGACTGAAGCTTTCTTT. Its translation: CASTRTGQTEAFF.

V usage is TRBV5-4 and J usage is TRBJ2-6, with unresolved D. V was cut by 9 bases and J by 0 bases, with 19 bases left in between. The germline gives CDR1 SGHNT, CDR2 YYREEE (reference sequence). The CDR3 extends over 17 amino acids. The CDR3 loop reads CATRSFLTVSGANVLTF. In nucleotides, the CDR3 is TGTGCCACCAGATCCTTTTTAACGGTCTCTGGGGCCAACGTCCTGACTTTC.

The gene calls are TRBV2 and TRBJ1-6; D call uncertain. This CDR3 comprises 13 residues. V shed 7 bases and J shed 10 bases, with 14 bases lying between them. CDR1 and CDR2 (germline): SNHLY, FYNNEI. CDR3 amino acids: CASIVSERSPLHF. CDR3 DNA: TGTGCCAGCATTGTCTCTGAGCGATCACCCCTCCACTTT.

The chain carries TRBV7-2 and TRBJ2-7; TRBD2 aligns across 9 bases. This CDR3 region has 14 residues. Germline values: CDR1 SGHTA, CDR2 FQGNSA. After removal of 6 bases from V and 7 bases from J, the junction contained 10 bases not matched to a gene. CDR3 amino acids: CASRYSGTSNEQYF. The CDR3 nucleotides are TGTGCCAGCAGGTACTCCGGGACTAGCAATGAGCAGTACTTC.

The chain joins TRBV5-4 to TRBJ2-2; D gene ambiguous. The germline V and J ends were trimmed by 3 bases and 3 bases, with 6 bases remaining between them. Germline V CDR1 and CDR2: SGHNT, YYREEE (reference sequence). The CDR3 runs 13 residues. The CDR3 is CASSSPYTGELFF. The CDR3 coding sequence is TGTGCCAGCAGCTCCCCTTACACCGGGGAGCTGTTTTTT.

V gene TRBV7-3 combines with J gene TRBJ2-1, with 10 bases identical to TRBD2. The V gene end was trimmed by 5 bases and the J gene end by 9 bases; junction bases not matched to a gene: 13. The CDR3 extends over 16 amino acids. CDR1 SGHTA and CDR2 FQGTGA come from the germline V gene. Here the CDR3 reads CASSPLVSGRVIEQFF. CDR3 nucleotides: TGTGCCAGCAGCCCCCTCGTGAGCGGGAGGGTGATTGAGCAGTTCTTC.

This sequence joins TRBV29-1 and TRBJ2-6; TRBD1 agrees at 12 bases. CDR1 SQVTM and CDR2 ANQGSEA come from the germline V gene. The CDR3 runs to 15 residues. Unmatched junction bases numbered 2, after V lost 3 bases and J lost 5 bases. The CDR3 region is CSVEGQGARANVLTF. CDR3 coding DNA: TGCAGCGTTGAGGGACAGGGGGCGCGGGCCAACGTCCTGACTTTC.

V usage is TRBV7-2 and J usage is TRBJ1-2, with 7 bases matching TRBD1. Germline trimming cut 0 bases from V and 7 bases from J; bases unmatched to any gene: 8. Germline V CDR1 and CDR2: SGHTA, FQGNSA. The CDR3 runs to 15 residues. DNA for the CDR3: TGTGCCAGCAGCTTAGCACAAGTAGACAGGGTTGGCTACACCTTC. Protein product: CASSLAQVDRVGYTF.

This chain connects TRBV29-1 to TRBJ2-5; tentative D call: TRBD2 (6 bases). The CDR3 spans 12 residues. Germline CDR1 is SQVTM and CDR2 is ANQGSEA. Trimming took 6 bases from V and 5 from J, leaving 13 bases between them. CDR3 loop: CSVGGLFETQYF. Here the CDR3 DNA reads TGCAGCGTGGGAGGCCTATTTGAGACCCAGTACTTC.

The chain couples TRBV7-9 to TRBJ1-5; D is possibly TRBD1 (6 bases). Germline values: CDR1 SEHNR, CDR2 FQNEAQ (reference sequence). This CDR3 has 15 residues. V dropped 1 base and J dropped 2 bases, with 9 bases sitting between them. The CDR3 sequence: CASSLVGAGNQPQHF. CDR3 sequence (DNA): TGTGCCAGCAGCTTAGTGGGGGCTGGCAATCAGCCCCAGCATTTT.

V usage is TRBV5-4 and J usage is TRBJ1-4, with unresolved D. V was trimmed by 4 bases and J by 0 bases, leaving 7 bases between them. CDR1 SGHNT and CDR2 YYREEE come from the germline V gene (reference sequence). The CDR3 contains 14 residues. CDR3 in DNA: TGTGCCAGCAGCCTGCGGGCAACTAATGAAAAACTGTTTTTT. It encodes CASSLRATNEKLFF.

This clone showed up just a few times. This chain links TRBV6-5 with TRBJ1-4, with 8 positions matching TRBD1. This CDR3 region has 14 residues. With 6 bases clipped from V and 7 bases from J, the junction kept 7 bases outside the gene matches. The germline gives CDR1 MNHEY, CDR2 SVGAGI. The CDR3 sequence is CASRKTTGAEKLFF. The CDR3 region has the DNA TGTGCCAGCAGAAAAACGACAGGGGCTGAAAAACTGTTTTTT.

The gene calls are TRBV5-8 and TRBJ2-1; D not resolved. Deletions cut 4 bases from V and 2 bases from J, with 13 bases between. This CDR3 region has 15 residues. Per germline, CDR1 SGHTS and CDR2 YDEGEE. This CDR3 reads CASSAVTLPYNEQFF. For the CDR3, the DNA is TGTGCCAGCAGCGCGGTCACGCTCCCCTACAATGAGCAGTTCTTC.

The V call is TRBV7-9, the J call TRBJ1-2; perhaps TRBD1 as D (5 bases). The V end was cut by 3 bases, the J end by 7 bases, with 18 bases between. CDR1 is SEHNR, CDR2 FQNEAQ, per germline (reference sequence). CDR3 length: 15 amino acids. The CDR3 region is CASSFMVPGQSGYTF. The CDR3, as DNA: TGTGCCAGCAGCTTCATGGTGCCAGGGCAGTCTGGCTACACCTTC.

The rearrangement links TRBV5-8 to TRBJ1-3, with 8 bases aligning to TRBD1. Germline CDR1 and CDR2: SGHTS and YDEGEE. This CDR3 comprises 15 residues. V trimming: 0 bases; J trimming: 4 bases; junction bases outside the gene matches: 3. CDR3 region: CASSLGDRIGNTIYF. Written as DNA, the CDR3 is TGTGCCAGCAGCTTGGGGGACAGGATAGGAAACACCATATATTTT. Complete variable domain (other parts from reference TRBV5-8 and TRBJ1-3): EAGVTQSPTHLIKTRGQQATLRCSPISGHTSVYWYQQALGLGLQFLLWYDEGEERNRGNFPPRFSGRQFPNYSSELNVNALELEDSALYLCASSLGDRIGNTIYFGEGSWLTVV.

The chain combines TRBV28 with TRBJ2-1, with D possibly being TRBD1 or TRBD2 (9 bases each). Germline-derived CDR1 and CDR2 are MDHEN and SYDVKM. The CDR3 is 21 amino acids. Trimming took 1 base from V and 0 from J, leaving 25 bases between them. CDR3 amino acids: CASSLFRTGEASGNSYNEQFF. In nucleotides, the CDR3 is TGTGCCAGCAGTTTATTTAGGACAGGGGAGGCTAGCGGGAACTCCTACAATGAGCAGTTCTTC.

The chain recombines TRBV4-1 with TRBJ2-3; 7 positions agree with TRBD2. The V and J ends lost 0 bases and 1 base, in that order; junction bases with no gene match: 4. The length of the CDR3 is 16 residues. Looked up from germline, CDR1 is MGHRA and CDR2 is YSYEKL. Here the CDR3 DNA reads TGCGCCAGCAGCCAAGACGGGGCGGGGGGCACAGATACGCAGTATTTT. Translating it yields CASSQDGAGGTDTQYF.

The genes are TRBV3-1 (or the pseudogene TRBV3-2) and TRBJ2-7; 12 nucleotides align to TRBD1. The CDR3 consists of 16 residues. V dropped 4 bases and J dropped 2; count of bases not matched to a gene: 6. In germline, CDR1 is LGHDT, CDR2 YNNKEL (reference sequence). The CDR3 nucleotides are TGTGCCAGCAGCCTGCCGGGACAGGGGGCTGCCTACGAGCAGTACTTC. Its translation is CASSLPGQGAAYEQYF.